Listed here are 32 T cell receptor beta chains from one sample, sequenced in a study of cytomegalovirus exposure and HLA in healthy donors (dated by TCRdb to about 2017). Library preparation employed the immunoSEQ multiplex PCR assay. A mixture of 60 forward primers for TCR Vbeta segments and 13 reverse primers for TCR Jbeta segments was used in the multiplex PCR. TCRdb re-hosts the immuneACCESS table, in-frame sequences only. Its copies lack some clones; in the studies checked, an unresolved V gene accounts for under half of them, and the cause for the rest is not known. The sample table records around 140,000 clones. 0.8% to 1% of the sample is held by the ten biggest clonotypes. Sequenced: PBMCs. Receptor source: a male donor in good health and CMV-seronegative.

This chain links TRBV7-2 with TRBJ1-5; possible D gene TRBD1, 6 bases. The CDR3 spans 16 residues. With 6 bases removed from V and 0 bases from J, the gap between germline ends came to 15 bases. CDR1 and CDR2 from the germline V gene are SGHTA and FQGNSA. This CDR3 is CASSYRTDYSNQPQHF. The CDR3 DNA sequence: TGTGCCAGCAGTTATAGGACAGACTATAGCAATCAGCCCCAGCATTTT. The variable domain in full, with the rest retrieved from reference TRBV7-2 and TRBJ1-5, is GAGVSQSPSNKVTEKGKDVELRCDPISGHTALYWYRQSLGQGLEFLIYFQGNSAPDKSGLPSDRFSAERTGGSVSTLTIQRTQQEDSAVYLCASSYRTDYSNQPQHFGDGTRLSIL.

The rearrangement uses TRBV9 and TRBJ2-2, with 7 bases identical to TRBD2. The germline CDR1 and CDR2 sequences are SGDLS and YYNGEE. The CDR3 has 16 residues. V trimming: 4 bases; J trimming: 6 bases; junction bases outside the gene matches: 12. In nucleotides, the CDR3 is TGTGCCAGCAGCCCCAGGACTAGTTTAGGCGCCGGGGAGCTGTTTTTT. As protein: CASSPRTSLGAGELFF.

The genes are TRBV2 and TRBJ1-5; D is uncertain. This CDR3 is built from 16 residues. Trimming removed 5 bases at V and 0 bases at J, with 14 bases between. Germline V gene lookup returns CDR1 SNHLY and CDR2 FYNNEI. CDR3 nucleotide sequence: TGTGCCAGCAGTTCGGGAGAACACTATAGCAATCAGCCCCAGCATTTT. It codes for CASSSGEHYSNQPQHF. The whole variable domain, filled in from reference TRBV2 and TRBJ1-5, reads EPEVTQTPSHQVTQMGQEVILRCVPISNHLYFYWYRQILGQKVEFLVSFYNNEISEKSEIFDDQFSVERPDGSNFTLKIRSTKLEDSAMYFCASSSGEHYSNQPQHFGDGTRLSIL.

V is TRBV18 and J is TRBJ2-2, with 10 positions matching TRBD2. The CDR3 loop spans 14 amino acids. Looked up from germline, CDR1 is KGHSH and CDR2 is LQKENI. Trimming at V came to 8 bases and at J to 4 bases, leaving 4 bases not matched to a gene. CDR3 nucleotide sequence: TGTGCCAGCACACGACTAGCGGGCACCGGGGAGCTGTTTTTT. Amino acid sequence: CASTRLAGTGELFF. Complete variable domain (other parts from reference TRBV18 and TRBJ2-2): NAGVMQNPRHLVRRRGQEARLRCSPMKGHSHVYWYRQLPEEGLKFMVYLQKENIIDESGMPKERFSAEFPKEGPSILRIQQVVRGDSAAYFCASTRLAGTGELFFGEGSRLTVL.

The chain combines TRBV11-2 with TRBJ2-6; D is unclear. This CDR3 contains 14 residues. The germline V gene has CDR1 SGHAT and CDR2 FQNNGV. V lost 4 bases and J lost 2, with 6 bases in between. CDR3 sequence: CASSSRTGANVLTF. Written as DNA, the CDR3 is TGTGCCAGCAGCTCCAGAACTGGGGCCAACGTCCTGACTTTC.

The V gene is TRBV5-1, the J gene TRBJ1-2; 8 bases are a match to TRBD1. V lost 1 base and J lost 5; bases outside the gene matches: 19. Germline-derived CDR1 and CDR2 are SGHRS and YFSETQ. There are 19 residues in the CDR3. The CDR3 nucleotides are TGCGCCAGCAGCTTGTCTAAGTCGGGGACAGGTCGTACCTCTTATGGCTACACCTTC. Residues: CASSLSKSGTGRTSYGYTF.

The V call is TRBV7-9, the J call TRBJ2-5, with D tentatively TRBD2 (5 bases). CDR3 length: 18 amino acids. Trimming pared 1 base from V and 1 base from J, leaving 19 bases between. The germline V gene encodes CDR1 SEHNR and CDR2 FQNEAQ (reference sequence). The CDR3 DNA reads TGTGCCAGCAGCTTAGTACCAGCCGGGGTTCGCCGCCAAGAGACCCAGTACTTC. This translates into CASSLVPAGVRRQETQYF.

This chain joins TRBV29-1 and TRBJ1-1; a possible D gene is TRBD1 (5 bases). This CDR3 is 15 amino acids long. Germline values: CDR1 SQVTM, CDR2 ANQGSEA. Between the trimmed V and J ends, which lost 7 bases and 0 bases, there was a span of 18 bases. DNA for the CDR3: TGCAGCGCCAAAAACTCACAGGAGATGAACACTGAAGCTTTCTTT. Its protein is CSAKNSQEMNTEAFF. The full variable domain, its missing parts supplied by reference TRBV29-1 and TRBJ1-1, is SAVISQKPSRDICQRGTSLTIQCQVDSQVTMMFWYRQQPGQSLTLIATANQGSEATYESGFVIDKFPISRPNLTFSTLTVSNMSPEDSSIYLCSAKNSQEMNTEAFFGQGTRLTVV.

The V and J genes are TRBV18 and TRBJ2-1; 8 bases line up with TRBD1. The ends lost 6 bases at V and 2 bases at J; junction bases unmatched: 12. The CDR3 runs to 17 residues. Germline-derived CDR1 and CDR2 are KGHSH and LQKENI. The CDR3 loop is CASSRKRTGLAYNEQFF. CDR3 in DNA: TGTGCCAGCTCCCGCAAAAGGACAGGGCTGGCCTACAATGAGCAGTTCTTC. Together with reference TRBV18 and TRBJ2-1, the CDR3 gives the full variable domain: NAGVMQNPRHLVRRRGQEARLRCSPMKGHSHVYWYRQLPEEGLKFMVYLQKENIIDESGMPKERFSAEFPKEGPSILRIQQVVRGDSAAYFCASSRKRTGLAYNEQFFGPGTRLTVL.

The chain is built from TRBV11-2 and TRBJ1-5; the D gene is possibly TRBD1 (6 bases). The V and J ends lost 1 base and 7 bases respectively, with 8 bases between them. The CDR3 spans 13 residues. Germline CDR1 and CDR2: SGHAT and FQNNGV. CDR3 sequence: CASSLAQGQPQHF. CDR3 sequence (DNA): TGTGCCAGCAGCTTAGCACAGGGCCAGCCCCAGCATTTT.

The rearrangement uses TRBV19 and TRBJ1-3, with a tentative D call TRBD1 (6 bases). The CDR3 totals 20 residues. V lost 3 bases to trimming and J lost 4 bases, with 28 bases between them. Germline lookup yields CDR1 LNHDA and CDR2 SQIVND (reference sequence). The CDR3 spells CASSIRSRWGAGATGNTIYF. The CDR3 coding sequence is TGTGCCAGTAGTATTAGGTCAAGGTGGGGTGCGGGGGCTACAGGAAACACCATATATTTT.

CDR3: CASSSTRSTGTSGRFPLGEQYF. DNA for the CDR3: TGTGCCAGCAGCTCAACAAGATCGACCGGGACTAGCGGGAGATTTCCCTTGGGCGAGCAGTACTTC. The J gene is TRBJ2-7, the V gene TRBV7-8, with 14 positions matching TRBD2. Per germline, CDR1 SGHVS and CDR2 FQNEAQ. The CDR3 has 22 residues. The junction had 26 bases not matched to a gene; V was cut back by 4 bases and J by 6 bases.

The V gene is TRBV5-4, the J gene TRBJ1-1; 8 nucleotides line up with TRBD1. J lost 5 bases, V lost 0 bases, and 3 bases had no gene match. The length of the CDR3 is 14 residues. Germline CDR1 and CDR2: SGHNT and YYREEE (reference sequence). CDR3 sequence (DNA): TGTGCCAGCAGCTTGGGGACAGGGATAACTGAAGCTTTCTTT. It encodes CASSLGTGITEAFF. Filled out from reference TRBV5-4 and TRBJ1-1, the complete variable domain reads ETGVTQSPTHLIKTRGQQVTLRCSSQSGHNTVSWYQQALGQGPQFIFQYYREEENGRGNFPPRFSGLQFPNYSSELNVNALELDDSALYLCASSLGTGITEAFFGQGTRLTVV.

CDR3 sequence reads: CSVGAFEQYF. The CDR3 nucleotides are TGCAGCGTGGGGGCCTTCGAGCAGTACTTC. This rearrangement joins TRBV29-1 to TRBJ2-7; tentatively, D is TRBD1 (6 bases). The CDR3 has 10 amino acids. The ends were cut back, 6 bases at V and 6 bases at J, with 9 bases in the middle. Germline CDR1 SQVTM, CDR2 ANQGSEA.

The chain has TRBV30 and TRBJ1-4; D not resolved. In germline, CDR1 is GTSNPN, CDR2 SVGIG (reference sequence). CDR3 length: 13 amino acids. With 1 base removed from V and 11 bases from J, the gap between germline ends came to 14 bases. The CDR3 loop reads CAWSASSGRKLFF. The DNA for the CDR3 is TGTGCCTGGAGTGCCTCGAGCGGACGGAAACTGTTTTTT.

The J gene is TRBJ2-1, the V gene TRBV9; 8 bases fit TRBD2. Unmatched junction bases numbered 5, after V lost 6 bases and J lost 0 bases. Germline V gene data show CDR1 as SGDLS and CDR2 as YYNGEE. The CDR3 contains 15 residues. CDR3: CASTQLAASYNEQFF. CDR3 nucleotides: TGTGCCAGCACCCAACTAGCGGCCTCCTACAATGAGCAGTTCTTC.

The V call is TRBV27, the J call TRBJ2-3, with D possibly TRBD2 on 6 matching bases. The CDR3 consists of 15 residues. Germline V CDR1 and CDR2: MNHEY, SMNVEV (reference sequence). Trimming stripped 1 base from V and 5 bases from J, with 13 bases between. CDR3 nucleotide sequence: TGTGCCAGCAGTTTATTAAGGGAGGAGGTAGATACGCAGTATTTT. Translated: CASSLLREEVDTQYF.

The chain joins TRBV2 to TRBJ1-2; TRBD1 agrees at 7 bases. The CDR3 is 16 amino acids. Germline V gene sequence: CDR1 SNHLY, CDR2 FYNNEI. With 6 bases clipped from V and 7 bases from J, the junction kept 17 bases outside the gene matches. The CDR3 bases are TGTGCCAGCAGCGCACCCGGGACAGTCGATAAGGGTGGCTACACCTTC. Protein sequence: CASSAPGTVDKGGYTF. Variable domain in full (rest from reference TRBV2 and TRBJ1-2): EPEVTQTPSHQVTQMGQEVILRCVPISNHLYFYWYRQILGQKVEFLVSFYNNEISEKSEIFDDQFSVERPDGSNFTLKIRSTKLEDSAMYFCASSAPGTVDKGGYTFGSGTRLTVV.

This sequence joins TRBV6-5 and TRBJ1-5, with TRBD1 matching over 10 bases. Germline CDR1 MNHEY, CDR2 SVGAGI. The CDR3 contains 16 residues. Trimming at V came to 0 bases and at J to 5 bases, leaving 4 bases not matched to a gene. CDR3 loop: CASSYSKDRGYQPQHF. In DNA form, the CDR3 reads TGTGCCAGCAGTTACTCAAAGGACAGGGGGTATCAGCCCCAGCATTTT.

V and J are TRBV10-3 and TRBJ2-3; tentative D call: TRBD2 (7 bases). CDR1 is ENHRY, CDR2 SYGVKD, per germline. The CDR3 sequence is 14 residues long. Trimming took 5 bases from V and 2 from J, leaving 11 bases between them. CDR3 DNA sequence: TGTGCCATCAGTCCGGGGGGCCTCACAGATACGCAGTATTTT. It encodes CAISPGGLTDTQYF.

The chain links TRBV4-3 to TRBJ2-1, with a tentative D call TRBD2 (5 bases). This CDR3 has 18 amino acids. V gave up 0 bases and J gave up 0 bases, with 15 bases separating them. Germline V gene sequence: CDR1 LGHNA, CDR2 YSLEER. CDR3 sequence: CASSQEGTPEDSYNEQFF. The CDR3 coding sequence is TGCGCCAGCAGCCAAGAGGGAACACCGGAGGACTCCTACAATGAGCAGTTCTTC.

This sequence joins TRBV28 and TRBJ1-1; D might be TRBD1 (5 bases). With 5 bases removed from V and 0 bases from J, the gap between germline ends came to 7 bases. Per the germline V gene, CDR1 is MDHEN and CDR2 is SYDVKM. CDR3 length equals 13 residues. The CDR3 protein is CASSRQLNTEAFF. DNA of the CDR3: TGTGCCAGCAGTCGACAGCTGAACACTGAAGCTTTCTTT.

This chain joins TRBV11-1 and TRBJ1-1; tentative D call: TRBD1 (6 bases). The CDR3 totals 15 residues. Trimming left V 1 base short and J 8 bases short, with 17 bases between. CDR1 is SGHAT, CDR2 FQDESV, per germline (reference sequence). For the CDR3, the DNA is TGTGCCAGCAGCTTAGGTTCGGGAGGGGGATCCGAAGCTTTCTTT. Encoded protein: CASSLGSGGGSEAFF.

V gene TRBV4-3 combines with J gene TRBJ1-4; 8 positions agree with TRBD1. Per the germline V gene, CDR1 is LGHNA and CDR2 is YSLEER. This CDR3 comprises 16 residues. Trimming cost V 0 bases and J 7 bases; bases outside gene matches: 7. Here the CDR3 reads CASSQDLGQGGEKLFF. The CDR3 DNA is TGCGCCAGCAGCCAAGATTTAGGACAGGGTGGTGAAAAACTGTTTTTT.

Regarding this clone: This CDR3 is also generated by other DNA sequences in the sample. CDR3 protein: CASSVGDRGNQPQHF. The CDR3 DNA follows: TGTGCCAGCAGCGTAGGGGACAGGGGCAATCAGCCCCAGCATTTT. V gene TRBV9 combines with J gene TRBJ1-5; 9 bases agree with TRBD1. Germline trimming cut 0 bases from V and 2 bases from J; bases unmatched to any gene: 0. CDR1 and CDR2 from the germline V gene are SGDLS and YYNGEE. The CDR3 sequence is 15 residues long.

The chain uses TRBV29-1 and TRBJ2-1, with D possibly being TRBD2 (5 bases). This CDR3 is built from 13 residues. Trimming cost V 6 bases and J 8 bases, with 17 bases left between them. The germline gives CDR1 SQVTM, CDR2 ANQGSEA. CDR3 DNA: TGCAGCGTAGGACTCTCGTCCAAATATGAGCAGTTCTTC. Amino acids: CSVGLSSKYEQFF.

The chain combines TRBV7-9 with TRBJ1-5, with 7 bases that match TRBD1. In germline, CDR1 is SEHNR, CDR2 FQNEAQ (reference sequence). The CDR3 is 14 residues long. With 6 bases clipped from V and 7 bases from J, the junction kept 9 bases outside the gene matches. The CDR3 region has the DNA TGTGCCAGCAGTTCAGACAGGGACGGACAGCCCCAGCATTTT. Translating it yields CASSSDRDGQPQHF.

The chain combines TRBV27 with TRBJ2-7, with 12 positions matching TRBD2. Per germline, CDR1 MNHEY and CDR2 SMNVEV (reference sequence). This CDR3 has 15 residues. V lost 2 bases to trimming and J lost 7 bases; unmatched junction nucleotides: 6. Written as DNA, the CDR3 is TGTGCCAGCAGTTTAACGACTAGCGGGAGCTGGGAGCAGTACTTC. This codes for CASSLTTSGSWEQYF.

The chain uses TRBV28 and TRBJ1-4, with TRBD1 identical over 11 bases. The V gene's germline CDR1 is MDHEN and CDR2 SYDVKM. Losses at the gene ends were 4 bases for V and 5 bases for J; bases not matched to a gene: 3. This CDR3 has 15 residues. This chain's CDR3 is CASSSGDRGNEKLFF. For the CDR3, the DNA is TGTGCCAGCAGTTCAGGGGACAGGGGGAATGAAAAACTGTTTTTT.

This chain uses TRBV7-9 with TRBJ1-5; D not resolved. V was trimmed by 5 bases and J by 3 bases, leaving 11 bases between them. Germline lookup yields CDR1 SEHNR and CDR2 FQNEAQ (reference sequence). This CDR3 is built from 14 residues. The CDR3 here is CASSGLTVNQPQHF. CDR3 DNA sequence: TGTGCCAGCAGCGGCCTGACTGTCAATCAGCCCCAGCATTTT.

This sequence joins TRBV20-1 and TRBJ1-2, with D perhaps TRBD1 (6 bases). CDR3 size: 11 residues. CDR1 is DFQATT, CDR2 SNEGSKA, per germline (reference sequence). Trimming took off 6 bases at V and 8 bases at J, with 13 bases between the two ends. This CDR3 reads CSAIRDKGYTF. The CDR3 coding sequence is TGCAGTGCCATCCGGGACAAGGGCTACACCTTC.

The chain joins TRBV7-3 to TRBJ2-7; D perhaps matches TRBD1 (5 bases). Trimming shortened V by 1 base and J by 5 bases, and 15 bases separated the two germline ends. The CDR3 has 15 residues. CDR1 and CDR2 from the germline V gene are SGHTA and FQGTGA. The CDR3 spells CASSLKAGITNEQYF. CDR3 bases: TGTGCCAGCAGCTTAAAAGCAGGGATAACCAACGAGCAGTACTTC.